This T cell receptor (beta chain) was sequenced for a study of cytomegalovirus exposure and HLA in healthy donors (dated by TCRdb to between 2016 and 2019). Describing the broader study: In an earlier analysis of 587 of the donors, approximately 260 Gb of sequence data and about 110 million unique TCR beta sequences from about 190 million T cells were reported. Several DR-DQ haplotypes were handled as single units for association and clustering because linkage in the cohort was strong. An early release covering about 600 HLA-typed donors comprised 250 to 350 gigabases of sequencing data and approximately 85 million unique TCR sequences. Along with the roughly 670-subject first cohort, a separate validation cohort of more than 90 different subjects was used. To study patterns of TCR occurrence, a later analysis re-analyzed previously published TCR beta repertoires from around 670 donors and added high-resolution HLA genotyping. The study profiled the T cell repertoires of about 720 subjects by immunosequencing and related them to cytomegalovirus serostatus. Among under 450 genotyped donors of the cohort, an average of about 240,000 unique TCR beta nucleotide sequences were sequenced per donor, roughly 18% of them non-productive. To predict cytomegalovirus infection status, the study brought together high-throughput TCR immunosequencing, statistical association of individual TCRs with disease status, and machine learning. HLA typing covered class I and class II loci at four-digit resolution. The number of donors typed differed by locus, with 629-630 for A, B, C, DRB1 and DQB1, around 500 for DQA1, 600 to 610 for DPA1, and under 490 for DPB1. Alongside the repertoire data, information on donor age, sex, ethnicity and CMV serostatus was compiled. In the later analysis, no new phenotypic data were used to find candidate immune exposures; instead, reliance was placed on TCR beta sequences and their occurrence across donors. The genetic ancestry cluster associated with self-reported Caucasian donors included 81% of the roughly 400 genotyped donors. Every discovery cohort repertoire had been produced on one sequencing platform. A later genetic analysis used genome-wide SNP genotypes for about 60% of the 666 donors, treating that subset as a discovery cohort. The study aimed to test whether cataloging public T cell receptors could reveal signatures of past pathogen exposure. An earlier analysis of fewer than 700 of the donors applied high-throughput TCR beta sequencing to assess whether each TCR beta V gene segment acted as functional or pseudogenic. Beyond this particular receptor, the publication reports: CMV serostatus was the only immune exposure information available for the cohort. Some IMGT-functional V segments, including TRBV6-2 and TRBV6-3, could not be distinguished by the 87-base-pair reads and were therefore excluded. The earlier analysis of almost 600 of the donors excluded some 15 rarely observed V segments, including chromosome 9 orphons, because counts were too low. Strong co-occurrence of HLA alleles, especially DR and DQ, made assigning TCR associations to individual alleles difficult. In a later analysis, the rate of TCR association differed among HLA loci, with DRB1 alleles having the most associated TCRs and HLA-C alleles having the fewest. This cohort had only TCR beta chains sequenced, and the lack of alpha or paired-chain data limited which features could be detected. In vitro tests confirmed that three of the cytomegalovirus-associated TCR beta chains recognize cytomegalovirus antigens. Broadly in line with IMGT annotations, most TCR beta V segments showed up in productive rearrangements about 90% or about 30% of the time in an earlier analysis of several hundred of the donors. Across donors, most TCR sequences were observed very rarely, whereas some public TCRs were present in many individuals. Correlated functional status among segregating V segments might be attributable to linkage disequilibrium, but an unknown experimental factor could not be ruled out. Because HLA typing was missing for some donors at each locus, association tests included only the typed subset. According to a later genetic analysis, donors in an Asian-associated ancestry cluster had fewer N-insertions in productive TCRs than the approximately 700-donor mean. The authors suggested that the approach could potentially be extended to other disease states and immunological phenotypes. The classifier was reported to diagnose cytomegalovirus status with high specificity and sensitivity in both the original and validation cohorts. A group of highly shared sequence variants was considered likely to be a technical artifact of the sequencing pipeline. In a later analysis, most CMV-associated TCR beta chains were found to appear HLA-restricted, with HLA associations seemingly driven largely by CMV exposure. In a later analysis, HLA-associated TCR beta chains showed more clonal expansion and lower generation probabilities than non-associated chains that were equally common. A later analysis reported that several top co-occurrence clusters appeared linked to parvovirus B19, influenza, CMV and Epstein-Barr virus. Roughly uniform sequencing depth across donors was assumed in presence/absence analyses, although this assumption may not hold. In a later analysis, some 18,000 TCR beta sequences were associated with specific HLA alleles at a false discovery rate of 0.05. A further reported finding was that TCR beta sequences accurately predicted the HLA-A and HLA-B alleles for most subjects in the first cohort. A later genetic analysis associated a missense DCLRE1C variant with V-gene and J-gene trimming of TCR beta chains, and an independent cohort replicated the association. The study gave a list of about 160 TCR beta chains associated with cytomegalovirus.

The method was the immunoSEQ multiplex PCR assay. The multiplex PCR relied on a mix of 60 forward primers for TCR Vbeta segments and 13 reverse primers for TCR Jbeta segments. The CDR3 region of rearranged TCR beta genes was amplified from genomic DNA with a multiplex PCR assay. The Illumina HiSeq System was used to sequence the amplified TCR beta libraries as 87-base-pair reads. The study's processing was this. A later analysis counted approximately 76 million unique TCR beta chains across the 640 or so repertoires, and 9 million to 14 million of these chains were shared by at least two donors. Raw reads were error-corrected and collapsed into unique sequences with a nearest-neighbor algorithm that merged closely related sequences to remove PCR and sequencing errors. CDR3 sequences were aligned to IMGT reference sequences to assign V, D and J gene segments. Each retained sequence needed at least a six-nucleotide match to both a V gene segment and a J gene segment. A rearrangement counted as productive if the CDR3 had no stop codons and remained in frame with V and J, and every other rearrangement counted as non-productive. Following IMGT convention, CDR3 was defined as the stretch from the second conserved V-encoded cysteine to the conserved J-encoded phenylalanine. Sequences without an unambiguous match to a single V gene segment were excluded from the earlier analysis of 450 to 750 of the donors. In an earlier analysis of around 600 of the donors, V segments were called functional above 56.7% productive rearrangements and were called segregating when the between-donor standard deviation exceeded 5%. A statistical classification framework was built to diagnose cytomegalovirus status from the catalog of TCR beta chain sequences. V and J gene assignment, in a later analysis, came from comparing TCR nucleotide sequences with IMGT/GENE-DB human TR gene sequences. A later analysis assigned CDR3 sequences and most-parsimonious VDJ recombination scenarios with the TCRdist pipeline. In a later analysis, each TCR beta chain was defined by its CDR3 amino acid sequence together with its V-gene family, and reads lacking a unique V-gene family were excluded. As a way to deal with suspected cross-contamination and a sequencing artifact, a later analysis dropped approximately 590 nucleotide sequences that were highly shared and had low generation probability. In a later analysis, a clonal expansion index was calculated for each public chain from normalized within-repertoire ranks of inferred template counts. In a later analysis, generation probabilities were computed using a VDJ recombination model fitted to out-of-frame rearrangements, and the results were checked against IGoR. Hypergeometric tests were used in a later analysis to score TCR-TCR, TCR-HLA and TCR-CMV co-occurrence, with a repertoire-size bias correction applied to the TCR pairs. A later analysis estimated false discovery rates by permuting HLA or CMV assignments 20 times. A later analysis grouped co-occurring TCRs with DBSCAN, adding TCRdist sequence similarity when clustering within HLA-allele-positive subsets. Repertoires with fewer than 30,000 or more than 120,000 public chains were left out of co-occurrence clustering, as were several repertoires with anomalous nucleotide sharing. TCRdb re-hosts the immuneACCESS table, in-frame sequences only. Its copies lack some clones; in the studies checked, an unresolved V gene accounts for under half of them, and the cause for the rest is not known. Clonal size and the V and J genes are those of that table, whereas D and trimming came from the DNA. The sample's records list roughly 80,000 clones. Jointly, the top ten make up 5% to 6.5% of the sample.

For CDR1 and CDR2, the germline V gene lists SQVTM and ANQGSEA. The CDR3 spans 16 residues, from the cysteine through the phenylalanine. Just CDR3 DNA is preserved here, 48 bases in frame from base 1. Unmatched junction bases come to 10, with V trimmed by 0 bases and J by 6 bases. The cohort comprised fewer than 700 healthy bone marrow donors. At the time of sampling, every cohort member was nominally healthy, though immune exposures that went unrecorded were likely present. The donor was CMV seropositive and belonged to the group of 250 to 350 seropositive cohort members. Every donor gave a peripheral blood sample, and the peripheral blood mononuclear cells from that sample were used for TCR beta sequencing. Genomic DNA extraction from the blood cell samples was performed with the Qiagen DNeasy Blood Extraction Kit. Points on this clone: The specificity of this receptor is unknown.

The source of this sequence is a girl aged 10 to 17 in good health and CMV-seropositive. Sequencing used PBMCs. The receptor chain draws on TRBV29-1 and TRBJ2-3; TRBD1 fits 9 bases in the junction. At the DNA level, the sequence is TGCAGCGTTGAAGAATGGTCACAGGGGGCATTGGATACGCAGTATTTT. The resulting protein is CSVEEWSQGALDTQYF.